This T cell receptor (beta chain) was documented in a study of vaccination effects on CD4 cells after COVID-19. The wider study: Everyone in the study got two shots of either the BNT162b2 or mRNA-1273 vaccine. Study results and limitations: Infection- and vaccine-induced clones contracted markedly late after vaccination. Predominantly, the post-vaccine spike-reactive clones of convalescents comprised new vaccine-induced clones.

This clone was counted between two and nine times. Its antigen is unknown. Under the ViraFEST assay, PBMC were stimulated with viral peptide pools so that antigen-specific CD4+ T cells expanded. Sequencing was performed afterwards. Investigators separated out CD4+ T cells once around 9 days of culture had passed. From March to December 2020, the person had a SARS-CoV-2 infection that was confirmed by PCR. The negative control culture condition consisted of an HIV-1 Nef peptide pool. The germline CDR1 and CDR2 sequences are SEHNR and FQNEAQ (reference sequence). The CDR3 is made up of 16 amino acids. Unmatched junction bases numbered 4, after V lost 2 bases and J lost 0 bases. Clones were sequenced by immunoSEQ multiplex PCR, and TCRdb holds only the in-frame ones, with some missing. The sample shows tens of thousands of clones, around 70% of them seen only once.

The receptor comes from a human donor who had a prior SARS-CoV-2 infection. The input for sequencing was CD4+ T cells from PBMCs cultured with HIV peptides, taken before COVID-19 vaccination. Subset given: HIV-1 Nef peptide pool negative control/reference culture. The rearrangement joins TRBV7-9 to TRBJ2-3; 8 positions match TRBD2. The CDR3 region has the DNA TGTGCCAGCAGCTTATTGCTAGCGGGTAGCACAGATACGCAGTATTTT. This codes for CASSLLLAGSTDTQYF. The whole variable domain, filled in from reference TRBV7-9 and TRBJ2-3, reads DTGVSQNPRHKITKRGQNVTFRCDPISEHNRLYWYRQTLGQGPEFLTYFQNEAQLEKSRLLSDRFSAERPKGSFSTLEIQRTEQGDSAMYLCASSLLLAGSTDTQYFGPGTRLTVL.